Sequencing of this T cell receptor (beta chain) was carried out in a study of blood T cell repertoires in COVID-19. Study at large: Samples came from the United States, Italy and Spain, spanning acute and convalescent COVID-19.

In the authors' workflow: Reference gene primer amplification in the assay estimated nucleated cell counts. Libraries were prepared by immunoSEQ multiplex PCR; TCRdb keeps only in-frame clonotypes and omits some of them. D and trimming come from the DNA, and the V and J calls and clone size come from that table. The sample has hundreds of thousands of clones; more than 70% are singletons. Looked up from germline, CDR1 is SQVTM and CDR2 is ANQGSEA. The V end was cut by 4 bases, the J end by 7 bases, with 13 bases between. The CDR3 totals 12 residues. The material sequenced was peripheral blood. The chain links TRBV29-1 to TRBJ1-2; D is unresolved. This receptor was taken from a man older than 75 with acute or convalescent COVID-19. The CDR3 sequence is CSVVGGLGGYTF. In DNA form, the CDR3 reads TGCAGCGTTGTCGGCGGCCTTGGTGGCTACACCTTC.